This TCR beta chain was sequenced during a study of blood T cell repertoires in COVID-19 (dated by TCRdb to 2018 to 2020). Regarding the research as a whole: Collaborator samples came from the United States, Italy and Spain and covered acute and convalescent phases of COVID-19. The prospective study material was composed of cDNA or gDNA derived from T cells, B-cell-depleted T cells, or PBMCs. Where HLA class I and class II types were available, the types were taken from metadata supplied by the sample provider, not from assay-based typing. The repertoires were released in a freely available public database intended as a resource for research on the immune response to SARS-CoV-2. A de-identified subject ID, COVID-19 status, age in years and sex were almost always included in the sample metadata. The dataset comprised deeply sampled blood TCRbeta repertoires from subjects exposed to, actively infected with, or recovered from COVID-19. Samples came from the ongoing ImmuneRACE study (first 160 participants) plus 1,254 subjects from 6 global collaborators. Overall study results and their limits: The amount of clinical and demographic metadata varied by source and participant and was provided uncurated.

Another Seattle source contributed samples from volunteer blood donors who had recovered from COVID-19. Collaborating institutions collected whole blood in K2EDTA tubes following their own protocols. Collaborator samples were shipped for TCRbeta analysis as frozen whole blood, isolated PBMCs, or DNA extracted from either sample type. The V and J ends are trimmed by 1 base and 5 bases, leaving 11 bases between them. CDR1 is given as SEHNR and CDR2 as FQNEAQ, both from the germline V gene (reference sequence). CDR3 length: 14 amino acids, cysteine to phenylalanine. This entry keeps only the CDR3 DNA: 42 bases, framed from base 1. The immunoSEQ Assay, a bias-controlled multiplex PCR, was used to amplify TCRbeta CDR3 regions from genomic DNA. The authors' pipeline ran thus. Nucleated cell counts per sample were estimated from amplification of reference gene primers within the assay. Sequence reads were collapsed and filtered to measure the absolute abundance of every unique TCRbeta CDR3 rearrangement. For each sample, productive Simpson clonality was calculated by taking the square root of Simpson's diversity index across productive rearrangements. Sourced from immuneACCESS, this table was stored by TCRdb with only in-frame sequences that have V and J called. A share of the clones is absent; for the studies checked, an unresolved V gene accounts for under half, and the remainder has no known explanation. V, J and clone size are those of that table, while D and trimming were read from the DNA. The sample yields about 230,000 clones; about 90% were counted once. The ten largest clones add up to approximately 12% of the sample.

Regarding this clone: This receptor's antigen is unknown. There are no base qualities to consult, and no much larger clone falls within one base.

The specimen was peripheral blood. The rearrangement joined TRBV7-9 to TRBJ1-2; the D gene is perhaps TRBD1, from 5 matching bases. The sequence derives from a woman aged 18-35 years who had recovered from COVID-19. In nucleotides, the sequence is TGTGCCAGCAGCTTAGGTAGGGGAAGTTATGGCTACACCTTC. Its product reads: CASSLGRGSYGYTF.